What follows are 30 T cell receptor beta chains derived from one specimen sequenced in a study of blood T cells in healthy people across ages. The second PCR ran roughly 7 to 12 cycles with a sample-barcoded 5' primer and J-beta primers. TCRdb reprocessed the 5' RACE reads via MiXCR and lists one record per CDR3 protein. The table records some 320,000 distinct CDR3 sequences, roughly 29% of them present only once. Sequences were obtained from blood. The receptors shown here come from a woman in her seventies in good health.

The chain uses TRBV28 and TRBJ1-1; the match to TRBD1 covers 9 bases. With 5 bases clipped from V and 3 bases from J, the junction kept 10 bases outside the gene matches. Germline assignment: CDR1 MDHEN and CDR2 SYDVKM. The CDR3 runs 16 residues. The CDR3 DNA reads TGTGCCAGCAGTAAAACAGGGGGCAGGTTGGACACTGAAGCTTTCTTT. Residues: CASSKTGGRLDTEAFF.

The chain recombines TRBV5-1 with TRBJ1-2; D might be TRBD1 (6 bases). The CDR3 consists of 15 residues. V gave up 4 bases and J gave up 2 bases, with 15 bases separating them. CDR1 is SGHRS and CDR2 is YFSETQ in the germline V gene. CDR3 nucleotides: TGCGCCAGCAGCAGCTTAGGGACACCCAACTATGGCTACACCTTC. Translated, it gives CASSSLGTPNYGYTF.

A few counts support this clonotype. The V call is TRBV20-1, the J call TRBJ2-7; D remains unclear. CDR3 size: 11 residues. V lost 6 bases and J 4 bases, leaving 10 bases between the germline ends. Per germline, CDR1 DFQATT and CDR2 SNEGSKA (reference sequence). The CDR3 coding sequence is TGCAGTGCCACGGACCTATACGAGCAGTACTTC. It yields the protein CSATDLYEQYF.

This clonotype was detected a few times. The chain joins TRBV18 to TRBJ2-2, with no clear D. Germline values: CDR1 KGHSH, CDR2 LQKENI. This CDR3 is 16 amino acids long. Trimming pared 4 bases from V and 7 bases from J, leaving 19 bases between. CDR3 in DNA: TGTGCCAGCTCACTTCCTTCGACAACTTCTGTCGGGGAGCTGTTTTTT. Encoded protein: CASSLPSTTSVGELFF.

The chain couples TRBV9 to TRBJ1-6; D gene uncertain. CDR1 SGDLS and CDR2 YYNGEE come from the germline V gene. This CDR3 has 14 amino acids. V shed 4 bases and J shed 10 bases, with 15 bases lying between them. The CDR3 region is CASSTSEIQSPLHF. The CDR3 region has the DNA TGTGCCAGCAGCACCTCGGAGATTCAATCACCCCTCCACTTT.

CDR3 coding DNA: TGTGCCAGTCTTAAGGGACAGGCCTACCAAGAGACCCAGTACTTC. This codes for CASLKGQAYQETQYF. V usage is TRBV28 and J usage is TRBJ2-5; TRBD1 matches 8 bases. Germline loops: CDR1 MDHEN, CDR2 SYDVKM. Trimming removed 9 bases from V and 0 bases from J; junction bases left unmatched: 9. This CDR3 is 15 amino acids long.

The rearrangement joins TRBV20-1 to TRBJ1-1; 10 bases align to TRBD1. This CDR3 comprises 14 residues. V shed 3 bases, J shed 6 bases, and the junction held 7 bases outside the gene matches. From germline, CDR1 is DFQATT and CDR2 SNEGSKA (reference sequence). The CDR3 is CSARTGGSGAEAFF. For the CDR3, the DNA is TGCAGTGCTAGGACAGGGGGCAGCGGGGCTGAAGCTTTCTTT.

J is TRBJ2-7 and V is TRBV15; D is perhaps TRBD2 (5 bases). This CDR3 region has 17 residues. Trimming stripped 0 bases from V and 1 base from J, with 16 bases between. Germline values: CDR1 LNHNV, CDR2 YYDKDF (reference sequence). The CDR3 region has the DNA TGTGCCACCAGCAGAGATGGTACACGGAGGAGATCCTACGAGCAGTACTTC. Its translation: CATSRDGTRRRSYEQYF.

The chain joins TRBV21-1 to TRBJ2-5; the tabulated D call, TRBD1, remains unverified against the DNA. TRBJ2-7 explains the end of the DNA better; the J call may be wrong. TRBV21-1 corresponds to a pseudogene. CDR3 length: 15 residues. The CDR3 region is CASSKVAYPNYEQYF. The CDR3 bases are TGTGCCAGCAGCAAAGTTGCCTATCCCAACTACGAGCAGTACTTC.

The rearrangement uses TRBV29-1 and TRBJ1-1, with 7 bases lining up with TRBD1. CDR3 length: 15 amino acids. The ends lost 7 bases at V and 2 bases at J; junction bases unmatched: 13. Germline CDR1 is SQVTM and CDR2 is ANQGSEA. The DNA of the CDR3 is TGCAGCGCCAGGGGTCCGGGACAGCTTAACACTGAAGCTTTCTTT. The encoded protein is CSARGPGQLNTEAFF.

The table lists this clonotype with a few counts. The CDR3 does not end in the conserved phenylalanine or tryptophan, so this is likely a read error. The chain links TRBV5-1 to TRBJ2-1, with 11 bases aligning to TRBD2. The CDR3 has 15 amino acids. Germline trimming cut 0 bases from V and 8 bases from J; bases unmatched to any gene: 4. Germline V CDR1 and CDR2: SGHRS, YFSETQ. The CDR3 region has the DNA TGCGCCAGCAGCTTGGGACTAGCGGGATTGGATGAGCAGTTCCTC. Protein: CASSLGLAGLDEQFL.

The CDR3 loop reads CSARELGTGDYEQYF. CDR3 bases: TGCAGTGCTAGGGAACTCGGGACAGGAGACTACGAGCAGTACTTC. This chain joins TRBV20-1 and TRBJ2-1; TRBD1 aligns across 8 bases. Gene TRBJ2-7 matches the end of the DNA better, so the J call may be wrong. CDR3 length: 15 amino acids. Germline CDR1 and CDR2: DFQATT and SNEGSKA (reference sequence).

Here the CDR3 reads CASSLDRRGAGELFF. The DNA of the CDR3 is TGTGCCAGCAGCTTAGATCGCAGGGGAGCCGGGGAGCTGTTTTTT. This chain connects TRBV11-2 to TRBJ2-2; D may be TRBD1 (6 bases). V shed 0 bases and J shed 6 bases, with 11 bases lying between them. The CDR3 length is 15 residues. Germline CDR1 is SGHAT and CDR2 is FQNNGV. Filled out from reference TRBV11-2 and TRBJ2-2, the complete variable domain reads EAGVAQSPRYKIIEKRQSVAFWCNPISGHATLYWYQQILGQGPKLLIQFQNNGVVDDSQLPKDRFSAERLKGVDSTLKIQPAKLEDSAVYLCASSLDRRGAGELFFGEGSRLTVL.

This clonotype was counted between two and nine times. This could be a read error, since a much larger clone is one nucleotide away. The rearrangement joins TRBV20-1 to TRBJ1-1; 8 nucleotides line up with TRBD1. The CDR3 loop spans 14 amino acids. Germline-derived CDR1 and CDR2 are DFQATT and SNEGSKA (reference sequence). The CDR3 DNA follows: TGCAGTGCTGATCCCGGGACAGGAGGCACTGAAGCTCTCTTT. It codes for CSADPGTGGTEALF.

In its sample, this clonotype was seen many times. The chain employs TRBV29-1 and TRBJ2-5; a weak D match, TRBD1 (5 bases). Germline CDR1 is SQVTM and CDR2 is ANQGSEA. Trimming pared 7 bases from V and 5 bases from J, leaving 17 bases between. This CDR3 contains 13 residues. The DNA of the CDR3 is TGCAGCGCCCAACCAGCCCCAGGGGAGACCCAGTACTTC. Protein product: CSAQPAPGETQYF.

This clonotype was counted only a few times. The V gene is TRBV20-1, the J gene TRBJ2-1; weak D call: TRBD2 (5 bases). Trimming removed 8 bases from V and 5 bases from J, with 16 bases in between. The CDR3 has 13 amino acids. Germline V gives CDR1 DFQATT, CDR2 SNEGSKA (reference sequence). The CDR3 spells CSTFGVGNNEQFF. CDR3 nucleotides: TGCAGTACCTTCGGGGTGGGTAACAATGAGCAGTTCTTC.

With regard to this clonotype: A read error may be the cause here, since a much bigger clone is one base away. The chain joins TRBV7-9 to TRBJ2-3; 8 bases match TRBD2. The CDR3 runs to 16 residues. Germline values: CDR1 SEHNR, CDR2 FQNEAQ (reference sequence). With 8 bases clipped from V and 2 bases from J, the junction kept 12 bases outside the gene matches. The CDR3 DNA is TGTGCCAGCGGCCACCCTCTAGCGGGCCCCACAGATACGCAGTATTTT. It codes for CASGHPLAGPTDTQYF.

Written as DNA, the CDR3 is TGCAGTGTAGTGTCAATCAATCAGCCCCAGCATTTT. Translation gives CSVVSINQPQHF. The chain carries TRBV20-1 and TRBJ1-5; no reliable D call. Looked up from germline, CDR1 is DFQATT and CDR2 is SNEGSKA (reference sequence). The CDR3 has 12 residues. V lost 7 bases and J lost 3, with 10 bases in between.

The chain couples TRBV4-3 to TRBJ1-5; no clear D. Between the trimmed V and J ends, which lost 0 bases and 1 base, there was a span of 16 bases. The CDR3 extends over 18 amino acids. From germline, CDR1 is LGHNA and CDR2 YSLEER. The CDR3, as DNA: TGCGCCAGCAGCCAAGAGATTTCCGGACCGGGGAGCAATCAGCCCCAGCATTTT. Translated, it gives CASSQEISGPGSNQPQHF.

This chain uses TRBV2 with TRBJ2-2; D perhaps matches TRBD1 (7 bases). The CDR3 totals 16 residues. V gave up 6 bases and J gave up 7 bases, with 21 bases separating them. Germline V gives CDR1 SNHLY, CDR2 FYNNEI. The CDR3 loop reads CASSGGQPEFGGELFF. The DNA of the CDR3 is TGTGCCAGCAGCGGGGGACAGCCGGAGTTCGGCGGGGAGCTGTTTTTT.

This clonotype was detected a few times. The CDR3 spells CASAWTSGNTGELFF. The DNA of the CDR3 is TGTGCCAGCGCGTGGACTAGCGGGAACACCGGGGAGCTGTTTTTT. The chain carries TRBV12-3 or TRBV12-4 and TRBJ2-2, with 10 bases matching TRBD2. V was pared by 8 bases and J by 1 base, with 4 bases of the junction left unmatched. The CDR3 loop spans 15 amino acids.

This chain joins TRBV5-5 and TRBJ2-5; 9 nucleotides agree with TRBD2. The J call is uncertain, as TRBJ2-1 better fits the DNA end. The CDR3 has 15 residues. Germline lookup yields CDR1 SGHKS and CDR2 YYEKEE (reference sequence). CDR3 sequence reads: CASSLFAGGDNEQFF. The CDR3 nucleotides read TGTGCCAGCAGCTTGTTTGCGGGAGGGGACAATGAGCAGTTCTTC.

This chain connects TRBV7-3 to TRBJ2-7, with 7 bases matching TRBD2. The germline gives CDR1 SGHTA, CDR2 FQGTGA. This CDR3 is 12 amino acids long. The trim removed 4 bases at V and 12 bases at J, leaving 9 bases unmatched. CDR3: CASSSPGGQRYF. The CDR3 DNA reads TGTGCCAGCAGCTCACCGGGAGGACAACGGTACTTC. Using reference TRBV7-3 and TRBJ2-7 for the parts outside the CDR3, the full variable domain is GAGVSQTPSNKVTEKGKYVELRCDPISGHTALYWYRQSLGQGPEFLIYFQGTGAADDSGLPNDRFFAVRPEGSVSTLKIQRTERGDSAVYLCASSSPGGQRYFGPGTRLTVT.

V usage is TRBV20-1 and J usage is TRBJ2-1; 9 bases fit TRBD2. V shed 3 bases, J shed 8 bases, and the junction held 11 bases outside the gene matches. Per germline, CDR1 DFQATT and CDR2 SNEGSKA (reference sequence). This CDR3 is 15 amino acids long. The CDR3 spells CSARDGGSGSDEQFF. CDR3 nucleotide sequence: TGCAGTGCTAGGGACGGCGGTAGCGGGAGCGATGAGCAGTTCTTC.

This clonotype occurred a few times. The V gene is TRBV6-1, the J gene TRBJ2-2; D possibly matches TRBD1 or TRBD2 (5 bases each). Germline V gives CDR1 MNHNS, CDR2 SASEGT. V was pared by 5 bases and J by 0 bases, with 16 bases between. This CDR3 contains 17 residues. This CDR3 is CASSRIGTDTNTGELFF. DNA for the CDR3: TGTGCCAGCAGTCGTATTGGGACGGACACGAACACCGGGGAGCTGTTTTTT.

This clonotype has a count of ten or more. CDR3 region: CASSLSSGRGQETQYF. DNA of the CDR3: TGTGCCAGCAGTTTATCTAGCGGGAGGGGACAAGAGACCCAGTACTTC. The gene calls are TRBV28 and TRBJ2-5; 12 bases are shared with TRBD2. The germline V gene encodes CDR1 MDHEN and CDR2 SYDVKM. This CDR3 region has 16 residues. With 1 base clipped from V and 2 bases from J, the junction kept 2 bases outside the gene matches.

This clonotype was picked up a small number of times. This sequence joins TRBV27 and TRBJ2-5; TRBD2 might be the D (6 bases). Per the germline V gene, CDR1 is MNHEY and CDR2 is SMNVEV (reference sequence). V was shortened by 6 bases and J by 2 bases, with 16 bases between the two germline ends. The CDR3 extends over 15 amino acids. CDR3: CASSFLGLTQETQYF. The CDR3 DNA reads as TGTGCCAGCAGCTTTCTGGGACTCACACAAGAGACCCAGTACTTC.

Here the CDR3 reads CASSRIGQGGTNEKLFF. CDR3 nucleotides: TGTGCCAGCAGTCGAATCGGACAGGGCGGAACTAATGAAAAACTGTTTTTT. V and J are TRBV6-1 and TRBJ1-4, with TRBD1 matching 8 bases. Germline CDR1 is MNHNS and CDR2 is SASEGT. The CDR3 spans 17 residues. V lost 5 bases, J lost 1 base, and 9 bases stayed unmatched.

The V gene is TRBV7-6, the J gene TRBJ2-5, with TRBD2 matching 7 bases. The germline V gene has CDR1 SGHVS and CDR2 FNYEAQ. Trimming cost V 2 bases and J 2 bases; bases outside gene matches: 8. This CDR3 is built from 16 residues. CDR3 sequence (DNA): TGTGCCAGCAGCTTATACGGGGAGGGCCCTCAAGAGACCCAGTACTTC. As protein: CASSLYGEGPQETQYF.

This clonotype was seen a few times. J is TRBJ2-5 and V is TRBV28; tentatively, D is TRBD1 (8 bases). The J call is doubtful: the DNA matches TRBJ2-1 better. The CDR3 covers 14 residues. Germline CDR1 and CDR2: MDHEN and SYDVKM. The CDR3 loop is CASAWTGRDNEQFF. The DNA for the CDR3 is TGTGCCAGCGCATGGACAGGGAGGGACAATGAGCAGTTCTTC.